The 25 T cell receptor beta chains below come from one sample, sequenced in a study of T cell changes during pregnancy in multiple sclerosis. The assay was immunoSEQ multiplex PCR, and TCRdb's table has in-frame clones only and misses some. The data contain under 70,000 clones, about nine tenths of them singletons. The input for sequencing was peripheral blood, taken in the third trimester of pregnancy. The receptors here all came from a female donor in good health, enrolled as a control in a pregnancy study.

The genes are TRBV11-3 and TRBJ2-5, with 8 bases identical to TRBD1. Germline CDR1 reads SGHNT; CDR2 reads YENEEA. The CDR3 length is 15 residues. With V trimmed by 5 bases and J by 1 base, 6 bases remained unmatched. DNA of the CDR3: TGTGCCAGCAGCACTTCCGGGACAGGCCAAGAGACCCAGTACTTC. Translating gives CASSTSGTGQETQYF.

The chain carries TRBV27 and TRBJ2-7; a possible D gene is TRBD1 (6 bases). This CDR3 has 15 amino acids. Germline V gene data show CDR1 as MNHEY and CDR2 as SMNVEV (reference sequence). Trimming left V 3 bases short and J 3 bases short, with 15 bases between. The CDR3 protein is CASSFSRQADYEQYF. The CDR3 coding sequence is TGTGCCAGCAGTTTCTCCCGACAGGCTGACTACGAGCAGTACTTC.

The chain couples TRBV19 to TRBJ1-5, with D possibly matching TRBD1 (5 bases). Per the germline V gene, CDR1 is LNHDA and CDR2 is SQIVND (reference sequence). Trimming cost V 3 bases and J 1 base, with 16 bases left between them. This CDR3 is 17 amino acids long. CDR3 residues: CASSIRGDLGSNQPQHF. The CDR3 bases are TGTGCCAGTAGTATTCGCGGGGACCTTGGGAGCAATCAGCCCCAGCATTTT.

The chain links TRBV11-2 to TRBJ2-1; maybe TRBD1 (8 bases). Germline V gene data show CDR1 as SGHAT and CDR2 as FQNNGV. The ends were cut back, 8 bases at V and 0 bases at J, with 17 bases in the middle. The CDR3 sequence is 16 residues long. In DNA form, the CDR3 reads TGTGCCAGCGGAAGCGGGACAGGTAGCTCCTACAATGAGCAGTTCTTC. Protein sequence: CASGSGTGSSYNEQFF.

This clone has more than one count but fewer than ten. The germline gene is not matched at one end of the junction; a read error may be the cause. The V call is TRBV6-6, the J call TRBJ2-7; weak D call: TRBD2 (5 bases). This CDR3 region has 8 residues. Germline assignment: CDR1 MNHNY and CDR2 SVGAGI (reference sequence). The CDR3 reads CASSEGVF. CDR3 DNA sequence: TGTGCCAGCAGCGAGGGTGTCTTC.

The rearrangement uses TRBV6-6 and TRBJ2-7; TRBD1 aligns across 7 bases. The ends lost 2 bases at V and 1 base at J; junction bases unmatched: 5. This CDR3 is built from 15 residues. CDR1 and CDR2 (germline): MNHNY, SVGAGI (reference sequence). The CDR3 DNA reads TGTGCCAGCAGTTACCCGGCAGGGGGATCCTACGAGCAGTACTTC. Its protein product is CASSYPAGGSYEQYF.

The CDR3, as DNA: TGCGCCAGCAGCCCGGGACTCGGACTAGCGGGGCGAAATGAGCAGTTCTTC. It yields the protein CASSPGLGLAGRNEQFF. The chain is built from TRBV5-1 and TRBJ2-1; TRBD2 matches at 12 bases. The CDR3 contains 17 residues. V shed 4 bases and J 7 bases; nucleotides not matched to a gene: 12. CDR1 and CDR2 from the germline V gene are SGHRS and YFSETQ.

V gene TRBV29-1 combines with J gene TRBJ2-6, with TRBD1 identical over 10 bases. Germline V gene lookup returns CDR1 SQVTM and CDR2 ANQGSEA. The CDR3 sequence is 16 residues long. With 5 bases clipped from V and 4 bases from J, the junction kept 8 bases outside the gene matches. CDR3 residues: CSVLGQGSSGANVLTF. The CDR3 DNA sequence: TGCAGCGTTCTGGGACAGGGGTCGTCCGGGGCCAACGTCCTGACTTTC.

The chain combines TRBV7-2 with TRBJ2-3; the D gene is possibly TRBD2 (5 bases). Germline values: CDR1 SGHTA, CDR2 FQGNSA. Trimming took off 3 bases at V and 2 bases at J, with 15 bases between the two ends. CDR3 length equals 16 residues. In DNA, the CDR3 is TGTGCCAGCAGCTTGGGTGATGCGCGGGTCACAGATACGCAGTATTTT. Its translation is CASSLGDARVTDTQYF.

The chain joins TRBV4-3 to TRBJ2-3; D may be TRBD2 (6 bases). Trimming pared 0 bases from V and 1 base from J, leaving 14 bases between. CDR1 is LGHNA and CDR2 is YSLEER in the germline V gene. The CDR3 length is 17 residues. The CDR3 coding sequence is TGCGCCAGCAGCCAAGATCCCATCGGGGGTGGCACAGATACGCAGTATTTT. Protein: CASSQDPIGGGTDTQYF.

CDR3 coding DNA: TGTGCCAGCTCCGCCCGGGGGGCAGCTTCCTATGGCTACACCTTC. Translation gives CASSARGAASYGYTF. The chain employs TRBV2 and TRBJ1-2; possible D gene TRBD1, 6 bases. V lost 8 bases and J 4 bases, leaving 20 bases between the germline ends. The germline V gene encodes CDR1 SNHLY and CDR2 FYNNEI. CDR3 length: 15 amino acids.

CDR3 amino acids: CSVGMGGTGELFF. The CDR3 DNA follows: TGCAGCGTTGGGATGGGAGGGACCGGGGAGCTGTTTTTT. This chain joins TRBV29-1 and TRBJ2-2; TRBD2 aligns across 7 bases. Looked up from germline, CDR1 is SQVTM and CDR2 is ANQGSEA. The CDR3 spans 13 residues. Unmatched junction bases numbered 4, after V lost 4 bases and J lost 5 bases.

V and J are TRBV6-6 and TRBJ2-7; TRBD1 aligns across 7 bases. The V gene's germline CDR1 is MNHNY and CDR2 SVGAGI (reference sequence). J was trimmed by 2 bases and V by 5 bases; bases with no gene match: 12. The CDR3 totals 16 residues. CDR3 protein: CASSRWETGQAYEQYF. CDR3 DNA: TGTGCCAGCAGTCGTTGGGAGACAGGGCAGGCCTACGAGCAGTACTTC.

The chain has TRBV5-8 and TRBJ1-2; D is possibly TRBD1 (6 bases). Germline V gene data show CDR1 as SGHTS and CDR2 as YDEGEE. This CDR3 comprises 13 residues. The V end was cut by 1 base, the J end by 4 bases, with 8 bases between. CDR3 bases: TGTGCCAGCAGCTTGAACAGGGTCTATGGCTACACCTTC. Residues: CASSLNRVYGYTF.

The chain links TRBV28 to TRBJ2-3; 14 nucleotides line up with TRBD2. After removal of 5 bases from V and 3 bases from J, the junction contained 13 bases not matched to a gene. The CDR3 sequence is 19 residues long. Germline CDR1 and CDR2: MDHEN and SYDVKM. The CDR3 sequence: CASSQTSGGARSATDTQYF. CDR3 coding DNA: TGTGCCAGCAGTCAGACTAGCGGGGGGGCCCGTAGTGCGACAGATACGCAGTATTTT.

The rearrangement links TRBV30 to TRBJ1-6; D remains unclear. The V end was cut by 8 bases, the J end by 7 bases, with 15 bases between. CDR3 size: 13 residues. Germline V gene sequence: CDR1 GTSNPN, CDR2 SVGIG (reference sequence). CDR3 amino acids: CAGGPAPNSPLHF. CDR3 in DNA: TGTGCCGGAGGGCCGGCTCCCAATTCACCCCTCCACTTT. Full variable domain (remainder filled in from reference TRBV30 and TRBJ1-6): SQTIHQWPATLVQPVGSPLSLECTVEGTSNPNLYWYRQAAGRGLQLLFYSVGIGQISSEVPQNLSASRPQDRQFILSSKKLLLSDSGFYLCAGGPAPNSPLHFGNGTRLTVT.

This chain joins TRBV14 and TRBJ2-7; 7 bases are a match to TRBD1. Germline lookup yields CDR1 SGHDN and CDR2 FVKESK. With 8 bases clipped from V and 3 bases from J, the junction kept 7 bases outside the gene matches. The CDR3 length is 13 residues. CDR3 loop: CASRMTGFYEQYF. CDR3 coding DNA: TGTGCCAGCCGAATGACAGGGTTCTACGAGCAGTACTTC.

This chain connects TRBV2 to TRBJ2-1; 8 bases match TRBD2. V trimming: 4 bases; J trimming: 6 bases; junction bases outside the gene matches: 8. Germline V gene data show CDR1 as SNHLY and CDR2 as FYNNEI. The CDR3 has 15 amino acids. DNA for the CDR3: TGTGCCAGCAGTGCAGCAGCGGGAGCCGTCAATGAGCAGTTCTTC. It codes for CASSAAAGAVNEQFF.

The chain has TRBV12-5 and TRBJ2-7; D possibly corresponds to TRBD1 (6 bases). Per the germline V gene, CDR1 is LGHNT and CDR2 is FRNRAP. Trimming pared 4 bases from V and 2 bases from J, leaving 12 bases between. The CDR3 totals 14 residues. As DNA, the CDR3 is TGTGCTAGTGGTTCCGACAGGATCCCCTACGAGCAGTACTTC. Translated, it gives CASGSDRIPYEQYF.

This clone came up once. The chain employs TRBV7-9 and TRBJ1-5; TRBD1 is a possible D gene (6 bases). The ends were cut back, 4 bases at V and 0 bases at J, with 7 bases in the middle. The CDR3 is made up of 14 amino acids. Germline loops: CDR1 SEHNR, CDR2 FQNEAQ (reference sequence). CDR3 nucleotide sequence: TGTGCCAGCAGCTGGGACACTAGCAATCAGCCCCAGCATTTT. Protein: CASSWDTSNQPQHF.

The rearrangement links TRBV6-1 to TRBJ2-7, with D possibly matching TRBD1 (6 bases). V gave up 5 bases and J gave up 0 bases, with 11 bases separating them. CDR1 MNHNS and CDR2 SASEGT come from the germline V gene. The CDR3 runs to 14 residues. The CDR3 nucleotides read TGTGCCAGCAGTAGACAGGCTGACTCCTACGAGCAGTACTTC. Translation: CASSRQADSYEQYF.

The chain's CDR3 is CAWSSRGTGLIGYTF. Written as DNA, the CDR3 is TGTGCCTGGAGCTCGCGCGGGACAGGGCTAATCGGCTACACCTTC. The chain is built from TRBV30 and TRBJ1-2, with TRBD1 matching 9 bases. The CDR3 is 15 amino acids. The junction had 13 bases not matched to a gene; V was cut back by 3 bases and J by 8 bases. Looked up from germline, CDR1 is GTSNPN and CDR2 is SVGIG (reference sequence).

This rearrangement joins TRBV7-9 to TRBJ2-7, with D uncertain. Per germline, CDR1 SEHNR and CDR2 FQNEAQ (reference sequence). V was cut by 6 bases and J by 1 base, with 16 bases left in between. The CDR3 runs 15 residues. The CDR3 DNA reads TGTGCCAGCAGACCCTCCGAGTGGTCATCCTACGAGCAGTACTTC. This sequence encodes CASRPSEWSSYEQYF. Together with reference TRBV7-9 and TRBJ2-7, the CDR3 gives the full variable domain: DTGVSQNPRHKITKRGQNVTFRCDPISEHNRLYWYRQTLGQGPEFLTYFQNEAQLEKSRLLSDRFSAERPKGSFSTLEIQRTEQGDSAMYLCASRPSEWSSYEQYFGPGTRLTVT.

This clone came up once. V and J are TRBV14 and TRBJ1-2; D perhaps matches TRBD1 (5 bases). The germline V gene has CDR1 SGHDN and CDR2 FVKESK. The CDR3 consists of 13 residues. V was shortened by 4 bases and J by 5 bases, with 11 bases between the two germline ends. As DNA, the CDR3 is TGTGCCAGCAGCCCCCAAGGGGTATATGGCTACACCTTC. It encodes CASSPQGVYGYTF.

This clone was counted between two and nine times. The V gene is TRBV30, the J gene TRBJ1-1; unclear D gene. V was trimmed by 1 base and J by 6 bases, leaving 3 bases between them. CDR1 is GTSNPN and CDR2 is SVGIG in the germline V gene (reference sequence). The CDR3 totals 10 residues. CDR3 sequence (DNA): TGTGCCTGGAGTGACTCTGAAGCTTTCTTT. Residues: CAWSDSEAFF.